This TCR beta chain was captured in a study of T-cell reconstitution after alpha-beta-depleted transplantation in children. Unique molecular identifiers were used to barcode this TCRbeta library. TCRdb re-derived calls from the PCR reads in MiXCR, one entry per CDR3 protein. The sample has about 360,000 distinct CDR3 sequences; 13% are singletons. This clonotype was picked up a small number of times. Germline V CDR1 and CDR2: SGHNT, YYREEE (reference sequence). This CDR3 spans 12 amino acids. Trimming cost V 6 bases and J 7 bases; bases outside gene matches: 6. The V gene is TRBV5-4, the J gene TRBJ1-2; 7 bases are a match to TRBD1. The specimen comprised PBMCs, sampled from the stem cell graft. The sequence derives from a human donor who donated a stem cell graft to a child with Fanconi anemia. CDR3 sequence: CASKGRGFGYTF. The CDR3 coding sequence is TGTGCCAGCAAAGGCAGGGGGTTTGGCTACACCTTC.